Listed below are T cell receptor beta chains from one sample, sequenced in a study of brain T cells in children with intractable seizures. Only in-frame clones appear in the TCRdb table, and some are missing; sequencing was by immunoSEQ multiplex PCR. In the table there are about 340,000 clones, over 90% of which are singletons. The input for sequencing was peripheral blood, taken less than 6 months after surgery. These TCRs come from a boy younger than two with tuberous sclerosis and intractable seizures. Both conserved end residues are trimmed from each CDR3.

v_call,cdr3_aa
TRBV11-2,ASSLARQGNEKLF
TRBV7-6,ASSLETPRLGSQPQH
TRBV11-1,ASSFGTDTEAF
TRBV7-2,ASSLALGYSPLH
TRBV29-1,SVAKETQY
TRBV7-9,ASRASGQWANEQF
TRBV6-6,ASTTRGASNYGYT
TRBV5-1,ASSARTSGSDRTDTQY
TRBV28,ASSFYRENQPQH
TRBV27,ASSGDRYYGYT
TRBV7-9,ASSILAGAMGEQF
TRBV6-5,ASSPNRATNEKLF
TRBV6-5,ASRRGGTGYNEQF
TRBV19,ASSKQDKGHYGYT
TRBV5-1,ASSLGAGLAGVYNEQF
TRBV2,ASSPGGSYEQY
TRBV5-1,ASSRLVRGNEQF
TRBV7-8,ASSLDREKGGYT
TRBV6-1,ASSEDASTQY
TRBV24-1,ATSGGQLYGYT
TRBV6-6,ASSAGTDYGYT
TRBV2,ASTMGPGPNYEQY
TRBV5-1,ASSPSEGVPELF
TRBV4-1,ASSPLPGGTEAF
TRBV18,ASSLGQANQPQH
TRBV9,ASSAQTRVTDTQY
TRBV5-1,ASSSSGSTYEQY
TRBV19,ASSKVAPYGYT
TRBV3-1/TRBV3-2,ASSHVGEPDTQY
TRBV27,ASSLDRGLYEQY
TRBV12-3/TRBV12-4,ASSLSSNQPQH
TRBV3-1/TRBV3-2,ASSQTTGIEAF
TRBV5-6,ASSRQGYEAF
TRBV7-6,ASSSWEVSSTDTQY
TRBV7-9,ASRPGLAGWDEQF
TRBV29-1,SASLGGDTEAF
TRBV3-1/TRBV3-2,ASSQDAVSHNEQF
TRBV3-1/TRBV3-2,ASSWTSGGRETQY
TRBV5-1,ASSDDTEAF
TRBV5-4,ASTDGGSGGDTGELF
TRBV25-1,ASSGTGGSGAEAF
TRBV29-1,SVGRRGETQY
TRBV5-3,ARSFALAGDPNEQF
TRBV3-1/TRBV3-2,ASSRIGGGGSYEQY
TRBV30,AWSSVNQPQH
TRBV9,ASSVDPGESYGYT